This TCR beta chain was obtained from a study of OX40 agonist ivuxolimab in advanced cancers. Study-wide results and limits: Expansion of clones was among the lowest in partial responders at 0.1-3.0 mg/kg. At doses 0.1 to 3.0 mg/kg, CD4+ and CD8+ clones expanded.

Profiled with immunoSEQ multiplex PCR; TCRdb holds only in-frame clones, not every one. The sample gives 53,000 or so clones, roughly 80% of which show up once; 2% to 2.5% is in the top ten. This clone was seen more than once but under ten times. Its antigen remains unidentified. CDR3 length: 15 residues. V dropped 0 bases and J dropped 10 bases, with 13 bases sitting between them. The germline CDR1 and CDR2 sequences are LNHNV and YYDKDF (reference sequence). Patients were ineligible given autoimmune disease history or systemic immunosuppression. The sequenced sample was CD4+ or CD8+ T cells sorted from blood, obtained in a trial of the OX40 agonist ivuxolimab. The V and J genes are TRBV15 and TRBJ1-6; perhaps TRBD1 as D (5 bases). This TCR came from an adult with an advanced solid tumor such as melanoma, head and neck, liver or kidney cancer. CDR3: CATSREGTPGSPLHF. CDR3 coding DNA: TGTGCCACCAGCAGAGAAGGGACTCCCGGGTCACCCCTCCACTTT.